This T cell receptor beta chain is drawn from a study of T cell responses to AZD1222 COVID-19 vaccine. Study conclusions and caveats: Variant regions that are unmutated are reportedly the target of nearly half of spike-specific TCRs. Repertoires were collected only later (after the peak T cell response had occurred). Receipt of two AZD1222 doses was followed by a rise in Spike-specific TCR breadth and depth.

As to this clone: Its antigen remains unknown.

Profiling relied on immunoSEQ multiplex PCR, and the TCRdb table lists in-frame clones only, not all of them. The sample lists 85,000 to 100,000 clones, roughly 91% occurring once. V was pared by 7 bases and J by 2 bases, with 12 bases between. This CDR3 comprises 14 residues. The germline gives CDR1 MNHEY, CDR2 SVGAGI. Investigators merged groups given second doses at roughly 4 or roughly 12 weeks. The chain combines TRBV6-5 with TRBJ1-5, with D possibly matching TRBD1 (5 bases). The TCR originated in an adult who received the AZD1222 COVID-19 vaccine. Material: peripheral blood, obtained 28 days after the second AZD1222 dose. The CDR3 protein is CASTTGPGNQPQHF. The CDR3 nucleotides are TGTGCCAGCACCACGGGGCCGGGCAATCAGCCCCAGCATTTT.